Shown below are 16 T cell receptor beta chains from a single sample sequenced in a study of OX40 agonist ivuxolimab in advanced cancers. The protocol was immunoSEQ multiplex PCR, while the TCRdb copy is restricted to in-frame clones and leaves out a portion. The repertoire holds roughly 71,000 clones, approximately 90% seen once, with around 0.53% in the top ten. This specimen consisted of CD4+ or CD8+ T cells sorted from blood, obtained in a trial of the OX40 agonist ivuxolimab. The receptor set was obtained from an adult with an advanced solid tumor such as melanoma, head and neck, liver or kidney cancer.

The chain carries TRBV20-1 and TRBJ2-7, with 8 nucleotides matching TRBD2. V lost 7 bases, J lost 2 bases, and 1 base stayed unmatched. The CDR3 loop spans 11 amino acids. Germline V gives CDR1 DFQATT, CDR2 SNEGSKA (reference sequence). The CDR3 is CSVSGAYEQYF. The CDR3 nucleotides are TGCAGTGTTAGCGGGGCCTACGAGCAGTACTTC.

This chain connects TRBV5-4 to TRBJ2-3, with D unresolved. Germline CDR1 is SGHNT and CDR2 is YYREEE (reference sequence). The V gene lost 0 bases and the J gene lost 4 bases, with 9 bases spanning the gap. CDR3 length: 14 amino acids. CDR3 amino acids: CASSLAGMADTQYF. In nucleotides, the CDR3 is TGTGCCAGCAGCTTGGCGGGCATGGCAGATACGCAGTATTTT.

V and J are TRBV5-1 and TRBJ1-1, with TRBD1 as a possible D gene (5 bases). The CDR3 contains 15 residues. The V gene's germline CDR1 is SGHRS and CDR2 YFSETQ. Trimming left V 2 bases short and J 2 bases short, with 13 bases between. The CDR3 reads CASSFTGPPNTEAFF. In DNA form, the CDR3 reads TGCGCCAGCAGCTTTACGGGACCCCCTAACACTGAAGCTTTCTTT.

The chain links TRBV2 to TRBJ2-5, with TRBD1 identical over 12 bases. The trim removed 5 bases at V and 5 bases at J, leaving 9 bases unmatched. Per the germline V gene, CDR1 is SNHLY and CDR2 is FYNNEI. The CDR3 runs 16 residues. The CDR3 loop is CASSRTGTGGGETQYF. CDR3 bases: TGTGCCAGCAGTAGAACCGGGACAGGGGGCGGGGAGACCCAGTACTTC.

The chain carries TRBV6-5 and TRBJ1-2; D might be TRBD1 (5 bases). The germline V gene encodes CDR1 MNHEY and CDR2 SVGAGI. There are 14 residues in the CDR3. V shed 7 bases and J shed 1 base, with 13 bases lying between them. The CDR3 here is CASTNGDYNYGYTF. CDR3 DNA sequence: TGTGCCAGCACTAACGGGGACTATAACTATGGCTACACCTTC.

The chain combines TRBV18 with TRBJ1-1, with unresolved D. Germline assignment: CDR1 KGHSH and CDR2 LQKENI. There are 12 residues in the CDR3. Deletions cut 0 bases from V and 7 bases from J, with 6 bases between. The CDR3 protein is CASSPPQFEAFF. The CDR3 DNA is TGTGCCAGCTCACCACCACAGTTTGAAGCTTTCTTT.

This sequence joins TRBV21-1 and TRBJ2-5; TRBD1 is the table's D call, not checked against the DNA. Gene TRBJ2-7 matches the end of the DNA better, so the J call may be wrong. TRBV21-1 is a pseudogene. CDR3 length: 15 residues. CDR3 in amino acids: CASSKEGRGRYEQYF. CDR3 nucleotides: TGTGCCAGCAGCAAAGAAGGAAGGGGTCGGTACGAGCAGTACTTC.

The rearrangement uses TRBV11-2 and TRBJ1-6; D uncertain. The germline V and J ends were trimmed by 5 bases and 8 bases, with 10 bases remaining between them. The CDR3 loop spans 13 amino acids. Per the germline V gene, CDR1 is SGHAT and CDR2 is FQNNGV. CDR3 bases: TGTGCCAGCAGCCCAACACCGTATTCACCCCTCCACTTT. Translating it yields CASSPTPYSPLHF. Supplemented by reference TRBV11-2 and TRBJ1-6, the full variable domain reads EAGVAQSPRYKIIEKRQSVAFWCNPISGHATLYWYQQILGQGPKLLIQFQNNGVVDDSQLPKDRFSAERLKGVDSTLKIQPAKLEDSAVYLCASSPTPYSPLHFGNGTRLTVT.

This clone was detected only once. V and J are TRBV18 and TRBJ2-3; unclear D gene. Trimming took off 0 bases at V and 4 bases at J, with 17 bases between the two ends. Germline V gives CDR1 KGHSH, CDR2 LQKENI. This CDR3 region has 17 residues. CDR3 residues: CASSPPARNIGPDTQYF. The CDR3 DNA follows: TGTGCCAGCTCACCACCGGCCAGGAACATTGGCCCAGATACGCAGTATTTT. Drawing the rest from reference TRBV18 and TRBJ2-3, the complete variable domain is NAGVMQNPRHLVRRRGQEARLRCSPMKGHSHVYWYRQLPEEGLKFMVYLQKENIIDESGMPKERFSAEFPKEGPSILRIQQVVRGDSAAYFCASSPPARNIGPDTQYFGPGTRLTVL.

J is TRBJ1-5 and V is TRBV11-2, with TRBD1 as a possible D gene (5 bases). The CDR3 has 14 amino acids. Germline lookup yields CDR1 SGHAT and CDR2 FQNNGV. The V end lost 5 bases, the J end lost 3 bases, and 11 bases lay between the germline ends. CDR3 nucleotides: TGTGCCAGCAGCGCGGGACCGAACAATCAGCCCCAGCATTTT. It is translated as CASSAGPNNQPQHF.

The chain has TRBV5-1 and TRBJ1-6; maybe TRBD1 (5 bases). Germline assignment: CDR1 SGHRS and CDR2 YFSETQ. Trimming shortened V by 0 bases and J by 0 bases, and 7 bases separated the two germline ends. CDR3 size: 16 residues. The CDR3 here is CASSLGGGSYNSPLHF. The DNA of the CDR3 is TGCGCCAGCAGCTTGGGGGGCGGCTCCTATAATTCACCCCTCCACTTT.

The rearrangement links TRBV6-1 to TRBJ1-3; D remains ambiguous. V shed 7 bases and J shed 0 bases, with 4 bases lying between them. The CDR3 totals 12 residues. Germline V gives CDR1 MNHNS, CDR2 SASEGT. The CDR3 nucleotides are TGTGCCAGCACCATCTCTGGAAACACCATATATTTT. It specifies CASTISGNTIYF.

This clone was observed a single time. The chain links TRBV19 to TRBJ2-5; 8 nucleotides match TRBD2. CDR1 is LNHDA, CDR2 SQIVND, per germline (reference sequence). V dropped 3 bases and J dropped 5; count of bases not matched to a gene: 5. The CDR3 runs 14 residues. The DNA for the CDR3 is TGTGCCAGTAGTATGGCGGGGGGCTGGGAGACCCAGTACTTC. Its translation: CASSMAGGWETQYF.

The chain employs TRBV6-4 and TRBJ2-7; tentative D call: TRBD2 (5 bases). CDR3 size: 14 residues. The V and J ends lost 3 bases and 2 bases respectively, with 11 bases between them. Germline values: CDR1 MRHNA, CDR2 SNTAGT. CDR3 DNA: TGTGCCAGCAGTGAGAGGATGGGAGCCTACGAGCAGTACTTC. Its protein is CASSERMGAYEQYF.

The chain has TRBV5-4 and TRBJ2-1, with 9 bases lining up with TRBD2. The CDR3 has 18 amino acids. Germline values: CDR1 SGHNT, CDR2 YYREEE (reference sequence). V lost 4 bases, J lost 10 bases, and 21 bases stayed unmatched. CDR3 nucleotides: TGTGCCAGCAGCCCAGGGAATTTCGCGGGGGGGCTGCCGTCCGAGCAGTTCTTC. This codes for CASSPGNFAGGLPSEQFF.

The rearrangement links TRBV19 to TRBJ1-4, with D tentatively TRBD1 (6 bases). Germline lookup yields CDR1 LNHDA and CDR2 SQIVND (reference sequence). V was shortened by 7 bases and J by 8 bases, with 8 bases between the two germline ends. The length of the CDR3 is 11 residues. CDR3 in amino acids: CASKTGEKLFF. Here the CDR3 DNA reads TGTGCCAGTAAAACAGGGGAAAAACTGTTTTTT.